These 15 T cell receptor beta chains were sequenced from one sample in a study of T cell responses to AZD1222 COVID-19 vaccine. Repertoires were generated with immunoSEQ multiplex PCR, while TCRdb's copy carries only in-frame clones and drops some. The sample includes 200,000 or so clones, approximately 93% of them seen just once. Sequences were derived from peripheral blood, sampled 28 days after the second AZD1222 dose. These receptors all come from an adult who received the AZD1222 COVID-19 vaccine.

This chain links TRBV14 with TRBJ2-4; weak D call: TRBD1 (5 bases). Per germline, CDR1 SGHDN and CDR2 FVKESK. This CDR3 has 18 amino acids. Between the trimmed V and J ends, which lost 2 bases and 3 bases, there was a span of 20 bases. CDR3 sequence: CASSQPTWGQMGKNIQYF. CDR3 DNA sequence: TGTGCCAGCAGCCAACCTACCTGGGGCCAGATGGGCAAAAACATTCAGTACTTC.

CDR3 DNA: TGCGCCAGCAGCCATCGGGACAGGGGTGGCGAGCAGTACTTC. Residues: CASSHRDRGGEQYF. The V and J genes are TRBV4-3 and TRBJ2-7, with 10 positions matching TRBD1. CDR1 LGHNA and CDR2 YSLEER come from the germline V gene. CDR3 length equals 14 residues. The J segment lost 6 bases and the V segment lost 3 bases, leaving 5 bases of the junction unmatched.

V is TRBV19 and J is TRBJ2-5; D gene uncertain. Trimming pared 3 bases from V and 1 base from J, leaving 12 bases between. The germline CDR1 and CDR2 sequences are LNHDA and SQIVND (reference sequence). The length of the CDR3 is 15 residues. CDR3 region: CASSIASAGQETQYF. DNA of the CDR3: TGTGCCAGTAGTATCGCCTCGGCAGGCCAAGAGACCCAGTACTTC.

The chain uses TRBV19 and TRBJ2-3; unclear D gene. There are 14 residues in the CDR3. Per germline, CDR1 LNHDA and CDR2 SQIVND (reference sequence). Trimming left V 4 bases short and J 5 bases short, with 13 bases between. The CDR3 nucleotides read TGTGCCAGTAGTAGACGACAATTGAGAGATACGCAGTATTTT. As protein: CASSRRQLRDTQYF.

The chain is built from TRBV18 and TRBJ2-1; 7 positions match TRBD1. CDR1 and CDR2 (germline): KGHSH, LQKENI. CDR3 length: 16 residues. With 0 bases clipped from V and 5 bases from J, the junction kept 7 bases outside the gene matches. The CDR3 sequence: CASSPPGTVTNNEQFF. For the CDR3, the DNA is TGTGCCAGCTCACCACCCGGGACAGTGACCAACAATGAGCAGTTCTTC. The whole variable domain, remainder taken from reference TRBV18 and TRBJ2-1, is NAGVMQNPRHLVRRRGQEARLRCSPMKGHSHVYWYRQLPEEGLKFMVYLQKENIIDESGMPKERFSAEFPKEGPSILRIQQVVRGDSAAYFCASSPPGTVTNNEQFFGPGTRLTVL.

V gene TRBV3-1 (or the pseudogene TRBV3-2) combines with J gene TRBJ1-1; D unresolved. V was shortened by 2 bases and J by 3 bases, with 10 bases between the two germline ends. The CDR3 covers 14 residues. Per germline, CDR1 LGHDT and CDR2 YNNKEL (reference sequence). DNA of the CDR3: TGTGCCAGCAGCCAATCCATAAGCCACACTGAAGCTTTCTTT. Its protein product is CASSQSISHTEAFF.

In this sample, this clone turned up once. J is TRBJ1-4 and V is TRBV2; D ambiguous. Per germline, CDR1 SNHLY and CDR2 FYNNEI. Trimming left V 7 bases short and J 0 bases short, with 9 bases between. The length of the CDR3 is 14 residues. The CDR3 sequence is CASKLTATNEKLFF. The CDR3 DNA reads TGTGCCAGCAAGTTGACGGCAACTAATGAAAAACTGTTTTTT.

CDR3 in amino acids: CASSSQGRANEKLFF. The CDR3 DNA is TGTGCCAGCAGTTCACAGGGGAGGGCTAATGAAAAACTGTTTTTT. The chain has TRBV3-1 (or the pseudogene TRBV3-2) and TRBJ1-4, with 7 bases matching TRBD1. Germline V gene lookup returns CDR1 LGHDT and CDR2 YNNKEL (reference sequence). J was trimmed by 3 bases and V by 6 bases; bases with no gene match: 7. The CDR3 extends over 15 amino acids.

This clone was seen only a few times. The chain combines TRBV9 with TRBJ1-6; TRBD1 is a possible D gene (6 bases). V was clipped by 7 bases and J by 10 bases, with 18 bases between them. CDR1 and CDR2 from the germline V gene are SGDLS and YYNGEE. CDR3 length: 14 amino acids. The CDR3 region has the DNA TGTGCCAGCCGGGGGCTGGGGTCGGCGTCACCCCTCCACTTT. Translation: CASRGLGSASPLHF.

This chain links TRBV4-1 with TRBJ2-7, with D possibly being TRBD2 (6 bases). Germline V lookup: CDR1 MGHRA, CDR2 YSYEKL. Trimming stripped 4 bases from V and 6 bases from J, with 19 bases between. The CDR3 is made up of 15 amino acids. The CDR3 sequence: CASSRGEAGYSEQYF. As DNA, the CDR3 is TGCGCCAGCAGCCGTGGGGAGGCAGGGTACTCCGAGCAGTACTTC.

J is TRBJ2-3 and V is TRBV30, with D possibly called TRBD1 or TRBD2 (6 bases each). Between the trimmed V and J ends, which lost 4 bases and 0 bases, there was a span of 11 bases. CDR3 size: 14 residues. Germline values: CDR1 GTSNPN, CDR2 SVGIG (reference sequence). In nucleotides, the CDR3 is TGTGCCTGGAAGGGGGGCCGAAGCACAGATACGCAGTATTTT. It codes for CAWKGGRSTDTQYF.

The rearrangement links TRBV10-3 to TRBJ2-7; a possible D gene is TRBD1 (5 bases). The CDR3 is 13 amino acids. Germline V gives CDR1 ENHRY, CDR2 SYGVKD. Trimming cost V 10 bases and J 2 bases, with 15 bases left between them. CDR3 sequence reads: CATTGGSTYEQYF. The CDR3, as DNA: TGTGCCACAACAGGCGGCAGCACCTACGAGCAGTACTTC.

This clone showed up just once. V usage is TRBV5-1 and J usage is TRBJ1-6; no definite D call. Trimming shortened V by 0 bases and J by 7 bases, and 5 bases separated the two germline ends. Germline CDR1 and CDR2: SGHRS and YFSETQ. The CDR3 has 13 amino acids. DNA for the CDR3: TGCGCCAGCAGCTTGGGGCAGAATTCACCCCTCCACTTT. Protein: CASSLGQNSPLHF.

This clone has only one observation. J is TRBJ1-1 and V is TRBV5-4; D uncertain. Germline lookup yields CDR1 SGHNT and CDR2 YYREEE (reference sequence). The V end lost 2 bases, the J end lost 0 bases, and 11 bases lay between the germline ends. This CDR3 comprises 15 residues. CDR3 region: CASSFGGPMNTEAFF. The CDR3 DNA follows: TGTGCCAGCAGCTTTGGCGGTCCCATGAACACTGAAGCTTTCTTT.

V is TRBV28 and J is TRBJ1-2; tentatively, D is TRBD1 (6 bases). This CDR3 is 13 amino acids long. In germline, CDR1 is MDHEN, CDR2 SYDVKM. Trimming removed 5 bases from V and 7 bases from J, with 14 bases in between. The CDR3 region has the DNA TGTGCCAGCAGTCTTGTGAACAGGGTTGGCTACACCTTC. Translated: CASSLVNRVGYTF.